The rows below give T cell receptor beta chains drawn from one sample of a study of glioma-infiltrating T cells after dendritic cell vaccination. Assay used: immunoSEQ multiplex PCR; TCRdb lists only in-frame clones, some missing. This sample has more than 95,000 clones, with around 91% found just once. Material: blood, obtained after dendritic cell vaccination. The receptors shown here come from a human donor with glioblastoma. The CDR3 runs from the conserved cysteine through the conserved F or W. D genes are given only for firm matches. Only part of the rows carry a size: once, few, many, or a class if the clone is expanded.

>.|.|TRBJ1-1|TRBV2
CASTPTLGEAFF
TGTGCCAGCACCCCGACACTCGGCGAAGCTTTCTTT
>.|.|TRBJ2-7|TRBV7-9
CASSLDPGREQYF
TGTGCCAGCAGCTTAGACCCAGGGCGGGAGCAGTACTTC
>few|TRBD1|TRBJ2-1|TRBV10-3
CAISATGGRDEQFF
TGTGCCATCAGTGCGACAGGGGGCAGGGATGAGCAGTTCTTC
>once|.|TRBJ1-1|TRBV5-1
CASSWESGTEAFF
TGCGCCAGCAGCTGGGAGTCGGGAACTGAAGCTTTCTTT
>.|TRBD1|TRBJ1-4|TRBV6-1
CASSDFQGVDEKLFF
TGTGCCAGCAGTGATTTCCAGGGGGTAGACGAAAAACTGTTTTTT
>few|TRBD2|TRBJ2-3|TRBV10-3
CATSPGTSGTDTQYF
TGTGCCACCAGCCCCGGGACTAGCGGCACAGATACGCAGTATTTT
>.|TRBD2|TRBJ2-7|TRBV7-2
CASSFSGGDSYEQYF
TGTGCCAGCAGCTTTAGCGGGGGCGACTCCTACGAGCAGTACTTC
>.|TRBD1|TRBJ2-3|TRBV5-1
CASRYWDSRTDTQYF
TGCGCCAGCAGGTATTGGGACAGTCGCACAGATACGCAGTATTTT
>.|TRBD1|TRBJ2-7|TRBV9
CASSVGQGAAYEQYF
TGTGCCAGCAGCGTTGGCCAGGGGGCTGCCTACGAGCAGTACTTC
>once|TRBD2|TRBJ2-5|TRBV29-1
CSVAPAGQETQYF
TGCAGCGTCGCCCCAGCGGGGCAAGAGACCCAGTACTTC
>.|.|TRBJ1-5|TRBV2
CASSDDEEKRDQPQHF
TGTGCCAGCAGTGACGACGAGGAAAAACGGGATCAGCCCCAGCATTTT
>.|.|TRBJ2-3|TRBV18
CASSPRLTGGDTQYF
TGTGCCAGCTCACCACGGTTAACCGGGGGAGATACGCAGTATTTT
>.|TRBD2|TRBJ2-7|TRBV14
CASSPRVGSGRESSYEQYF
TGTGCCAGCAGCCCCCGGGTAGGTAGCGGGAGGGAGAGCTCCTACGAGCAGTACTTC
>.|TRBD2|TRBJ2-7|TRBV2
CASSGRGSGVYEQYF
TGTGCCAGCAGCGGGCGGGGTAGCGGGGTTTACGAGCAGTACTTC
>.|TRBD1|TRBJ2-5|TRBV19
CASSPPTGGGETQYF
TGTGCCAGTAGTCCGCCGACAGGGGGAGGAGAGACCCAGTACTTC
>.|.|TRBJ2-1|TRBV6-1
CASSEWGGPYNEQFF
TGTGCCAGCAGTGAATGGGGGGGGCCATACAATGAGCAGTTCTTC
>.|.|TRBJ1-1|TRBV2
CASSRRVKNTEAFF
TGTGCCAGCAGTCGCAGGGTAAAGAACACTGAAGCTTTCTTT
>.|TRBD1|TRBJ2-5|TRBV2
CASSEGQVQETQYF
TGTGCCAGCAGTGAGGGACAGGTGCAAGAGACCCAGTACTTC
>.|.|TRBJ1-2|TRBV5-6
CASSLYIAGDYGYTF
TGTGCCAGCAGCTTGTACATCGCGGGTGACTATGGCTACACCTTC
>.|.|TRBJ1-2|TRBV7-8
CASSSGTGTLGYGYTF
TGTGCCAGCAGCTCCGGCACGGGAACGTTAGGCTATGGCTACACCTTC
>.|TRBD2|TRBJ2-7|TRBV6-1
CASSERASGMSTLGEQYF
TGTGCCAGCAGTGAAAGGGCTAGCGGGATGTCCACCTTGGGAGAGCAGTACTTC
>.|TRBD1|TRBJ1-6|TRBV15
CATSSPPGQGAPYNSPLHF
TGTGCCACCAGCAGCCCACCCGGACAGGGGGCACCATATAATTCACCCCTCCACTTT
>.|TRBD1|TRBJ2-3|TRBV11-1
CASSLGQGEADTQYF
TGTGCCAGCAGCCTGGGACAGGGGGAGGCAGATACGCAGTATTTT
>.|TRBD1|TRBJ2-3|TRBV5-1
CASRVTDRGFTDTQYF
TGCGCCAGCAGGGTGACGGACAGGGGGTTCACAGATACGCAGTATTTT
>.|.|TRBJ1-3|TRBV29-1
CSAQWASGNTIYF
TGCAGCGCGCAGTGGGCCTCTGGAAACACCATATATTTT
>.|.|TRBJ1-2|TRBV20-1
CSAAGYGYTF
TGCAGTGCTGCGGGATATGGCTACACCTTC
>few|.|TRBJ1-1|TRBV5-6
CASSYRGLGISEAFF
TGTGCCAGCAGCTACCGGGGGTTAGGCATATCCGAGGCTTTCTTT
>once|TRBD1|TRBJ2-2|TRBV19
CASSGTGGTGELFF
TGTGCCAGTAGTGGGACAGGGGGCACCGGGGAGCTGTTTTTT
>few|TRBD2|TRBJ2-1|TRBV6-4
CASSATSDYNEQFF
TGTGCCAGCAGTGCAACTAGCGATTACAATGAGCAGTTCTTC
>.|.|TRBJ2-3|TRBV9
CASSAATGYTDTQYF
TGTGCCAGCAGCGCAGCGACAGGTTACACAGATACGCAGTATTTT
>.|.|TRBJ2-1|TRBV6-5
CASSYLSSYNEQFF
TGTGCCAGCAGTTACTTGAGCTCCTACAATGAGCAGTTCTTC
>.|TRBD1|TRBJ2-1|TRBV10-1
CASSESRQGVEQFF
TGCGCCAGCAGTGAATCGAGACAGGGGGTTGAGCAGTTCTTC
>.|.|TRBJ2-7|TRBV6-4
CASSDLVTGRYEQYF
TGTGCCAGCAGTGACCTGGTAACAGGTCGCTACGAGCAGTACTTC
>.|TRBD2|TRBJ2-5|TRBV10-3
CAIREGLSETQYF
TGTGCCATCCGGGAGGGGTTAAGTGAGACCCAGTACTTC
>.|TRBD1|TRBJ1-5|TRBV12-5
CASGLTTKTGVSNQPQHF
TGTGCTAGTGGTTTGACCACAAAGACAGGGGTTAGCAATCAGCCCCAGCATTTT
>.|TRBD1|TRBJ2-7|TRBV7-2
CASSVDRGQSYEQYF
TGTGCCAGCAGCGTGGACAGGGGGCAGTCCTACGAGCAGTACTTC
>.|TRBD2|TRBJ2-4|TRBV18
CASSPPTSSGRDKNIQYF
TGTGCCAGCTCACCACCTACAAGTAGCGGGAGGGATAAAAACATTCAGTACTTC